This T cell receptor (beta chain) was sequenced in a study of Graves' ophthalmopathy and Graves' hyperthyroidism. The V gene end was trimmed by 6 bases and the J gene end by 0 bases; junction bases not matched to a gene: 6. The CDR3 spans 14 residues. The germline V gene encodes CDR1 DFQATT and CDR2 SNEGSKA (reference sequence). Ages of hyperthyroidism patients ran from 18 to 65, and their diagnoses were new, under 2 months' duration. No donor had other autoimmune disease, uncontrolled infection, pregnancy or lactation. Transcripts of RNA were the source for amplifying TCR beta CDR3 regions. HTBI primers were employed in first-round RT-PCR, then a second-round multiplex PCR followed. MiXCR was run by TCRdb on the multiplex PCR reads, yielding one entry per CDR3 protein. The data show over 500,000 distinct CDR3 sequences, about a fifth seen once.

The sequenced sample consisted of peripheral blood. The receptor was derived from a woman under 30 with stable Graves' hyperthyroidism. Some clones in this sample may be carry-over from other donors' samples. The gene calls are TRBV20-1 and TRBJ1-1; 8 positions agree with TRBD1. CDR3 sequence reads: CSAMDRDMNTEAFF. As DNA, the CDR3 is TGCAGTGCCATGGACAGGGATATGAACACTGAAGCTTTCTTT.